This note documents a single T cell receptor beta chain sequence. What it binds is unknown. It is likely a read error, because the conserved phenylalanine at the end of the CDR3 is missing. The V and J ends lost 4 bases and 3 bases respectively, with 16 bases between them. Per the germline V gene, CDR1 is SEHNR and CDR2 is FQNEAQ (reference sequence). The length of the CDR3 is 15 residues. These data belong to a study of graft-versus-host responses after intestinal transplantation. The table came from immunoSEQ multiplex PCR; TCRdb's copy has only in-frame clones and leaves some out. The sample holds more than 65,000 clones, around 95% seen once.

The sample was unstimulated CD8+ T cells sorted from spleen or lymph node cells, taken before intestinal transplant. The receptor comes from a human donor who received an intestinal transplant. J is TRBJ2-7 and V is TRBV7-9; possible D gene TRBD1, 5 bases. CDR3 residues: CASSSQGTSDYEQYL. The CDR3 DNA sequence: TGTGCCAGCAGCTCTCAGGGAACGTCCGACTACGAGCAGTACCTC.